The T cell receptor beta chain under discussion was sequenced for a study of blood T cell repertoires in COVID-19. There are 15 residues in the CDR3. V was shortened by 1 base and J by 0 bases, with 6 bases between the two germline ends. CDR1 LGHNA and CDR2 YNFKEQ come from the germline V gene. Per the original methods: Using reference gene primer amplification, nucleated cell counts were estimated. Assay used: immunoSEQ multiplex PCR; TCRdb lists only in-frame clones, some missing. V and J calls and clone size are given by that table; D and trimming were obtained from the DNA. Of 250,000 or so clones detected, about nine tenths appear once; the ten largest clones hold just under 6.5%.

Sequences were obtained from peripheral blood. The chain recombines TRBV4-2 with TRBJ2-2; D unclear. This clonotype originated in a woman in her thirties with COVID-19, enrolled during active disease. Here the CDR3 DNA reads TGTGCCAGCAGCCAAGGGAGTGCGAACACCGGGGAGCTGTTTTTT. This codes for CASSQGSANTGELFF.